A single sample is the source of the 8 T cell receptor beta chains below, sequenced in a study of blood T cell repertoires in COVID-19. Repertoires were generated with immunoSEQ multiplex PCR, while TCRdb's copy carries only in-frame clones and drops some. The table lists 200,000 or so clones, 84% of them singletons. Sequencing input: peripheral blood. These receptor sequences come from a man aged 35-49 years who had recovered from COVID-19.

This clone showed up just a few times. The chain recombines TRBV4-3 with TRBJ1-6, with D maybe TRBD1 (6 bases). The ends were cut back, 0 bases at V and 6 bases at J, with 15 bases in the middle. Germline CDR1 LGHNA, CDR2 YSLEER. This CDR3 has 17 amino acids. The CDR3 nucleotides are TGCGCCAGCAGCCAAGAACCGCCAGGGGATTTTAATTCACCCCTCCACTTT. Protein sequence: CASSQEPPGDFNSPLHF.

This clone has more than one count but fewer than ten. The chain carries TRBV7-2 and TRBJ2-7, with 8 bases identical to TRBD1. Germline CDR1 and CDR2: SGHTA and FQGNSA. Trimming at V came to 6 bases and at J to 5 bases, leaving 3 bases not matched to a gene. The CDR3 spans 12 residues. Written as DNA, the CDR3 is TGTGCCAGCAGTAGACAGGGGAACGAGCAGTACTTC. It codes for CASSRQGNEQYF.

This sequence joins TRBV30 and TRBJ1-1; D is uncertain. The CDR3 runs 13 residues. Germline CDR1 and CDR2: GTSNPN and SVGIG (reference sequence). V lost 0 bases and J 1 base, leaving 6 bases between the germline ends. As DNA, the CDR3 is TGTGCCTGGAGTGTCGACACGAACACTGAAGCTTTCTTT. It is translated as CAWSVDTNTEAFF.

V is TRBV2 and J is TRBJ2-7, with TRBD1 identical over 7 bases. The germline gives CDR1 SNHLY, CDR2 FYNNEI. V was clipped by 6 bases and J by 0 bases; unmatched bases: 5. This CDR3 spans 14 amino acids. CDR3 loop: CASRSRQGSYEQYF. Written as DNA, the CDR3 is TGTGCCAGCAGGAGTCGACAGGGCTCCTACGAGCAGTACTTC.

The genes are TRBV2 and TRBJ2-7, with 11 bases that match TRBD2. Losses at the gene ends were 7 bases for V and 5 bases for J; bases not matched to a gene: 10. The CDR3 covers 15 residues. Germline CDR1 is SNHLY and CDR2 is FYNNEI. In nucleotides, the CDR3 is TGTGCCAGCACCAGACTAGCGGGGAGCATCCACGAGCAGTACTTC. Its translation is CASTRLAGSIHEQYF.

This rearrangement joins TRBV18 to TRBJ2-1; 9 bases map to TRBD2. Per the germline V gene, CDR1 is KGHSH and CDR2 is LQKENI. The V gene end was trimmed by 3 bases and the J gene end by 4 bases; junction bases not matched to a gene: 7. This CDR3 contains 16 residues. The CDR3 spells CASSPILAGSYNEQFF. CDR3 DNA: TGTGCCAGCTCACCTATCCTAGCGGGATCTTACAATGAGCAGTTCTTC.

The rearrangement uses TRBV19 and TRBJ2-7; 12 bases are shared with TRBD2. This CDR3 has 13 residues. Looked up from germline, CDR1 is LNHDA and CDR2 is SQIVND (reference sequence). J gave up 5 bases and V 5 bases, and 1 base lay outside the gene matches. The CDR3 loop reads CASSPSGRDEQYF. DNA for the CDR3: TGTGCCAGTAGTCCTAGCGGGAGGGACGAGCAGTACTTC. Variable domain in full (rest from reference TRBV19 and TRBJ2-7): DGGITQSPKYLFRKEGQNVTLSCEQNLNHDAMYWYRQDPGQGLRLIYYSQIVNDFQKGDIAEGYSVSREKKESFPLTVTSAQKNPTAFYLCASSPSGRDEQYFGPGTRLTVT.

J is TRBJ1-4 and V is TRBV4-3; D is uncertain. V lost 4 bases and J 0 bases, leaving 18 bases between the germline ends. CDR1 and CDR2 (germline): LGHNA, YSLEER. The CDR3 has 18 residues. The CDR3 spells CASSRLYDSGATNEKLFF. In nucleotides, the CDR3 is TGCGCCAGCAGCCGTCTGTACGACTCGGGAGCAACTAATGAAAAACTGTTTTTT.